The rows below give T cell receptor beta chains drawn from one sample of a study of human T cells and chemical hapten exposure. TCRdb re-derived calls from the RACE reads in MiXCR, one entry per CDR3 protein. Counted here are 350,000 to 400,000 distinct CDR3 sequences, 5% to 6.5% occurring once; the ten biggest clones make up around 2.6%. The specimen was whole blood, collected in connection with sensitization to the hapten diphenylcyclopropenone (DPC). These receptors were obtained from a woman between 50 and 59 years old with alopecia areata. Some clones in this sample may be carry-over from other donors' samples. CDR3s include the opening cysteine and the closing phenylalanine or tryptophan. Fields, in order: D gene, J gene, clone size, V gene, CDR3 protein, CDR3 DNA. The D gene is left open where the match is weak. Not every row has a clone size; where given, it reads once, few, many or a size class.

>NA|TRBJ2-3|NA|TRBV5-1
CASSLTSPVTDTQYF
TGCGCCAGCAGCTTGACTAGCCCCGTCACAGATACGCAGTATTTT
>NA|TRBJ2-1|many|TRBV12-3/TRBV12-4
CASSARTAPNEQFF
TGTGCCAGCAGTGCCCGGACTGCCCCGAATGAGCAGTTCTTC
>NA|TRBJ1-3|NA|TRBV7-2
CATTLDRPIAGNTIYF
TGTGCCACAACCCTCGACAGGCCTATAGCTGGAAACACCATATATTTT
>NA|TRBJ2-1|many|TRBV7-6
CASRSLGPSNEQFF
TGTGCCAGCAGGAGCCTTGGACCCTCCAATGAGCAGTTCTTC
>NA|TRBJ1-2|many|TRBV3-1
CASSQEGPYGYTF
TGTGCCAGCAGCCAAGAAGGGCCCTATGGCTACACCTTC
>NA|TRBJ2-3|NA|TRBV20-1
CSARDRPDTQYF
TGCAGTGCTAGAGATAGGCCAGATACGCAGTATTTT
>NA|TRBJ1-5|many|TRBV7-9
CASSLEGPSNQPQHF
TGTGCCAGCAGCTTAGAAGGGCCGAGCAATCAGCCCCAGCATTTT
>TRBD1|TRBJ2-5|few|TRBV7-8
CASSLKGGYQETQYF
TGTGCCAGCAGCTTAAAAGGGGGCTACCAAGAGACCCAGTACTTC
>NA|TRBJ2-5|many|TRBV20-1
CSAREKEGVTQYF
TGCAGTGCTAGAGAAAAGGAGGGGGTGACCCAGTACTTC
>NA|TRBJ2-7|NA|TRBV5-4
CASSLKTDYEQYF
TGTGCCAGCAGCCTAAAGACTGACTACGAGCAGTACTTC
>NA|TRBJ2-7|few|TRBV28
CASSFAQDIYEQYF
TGTGCCAGCAGTTTCGCCCAAGATATATACGAGCAGTACTTC
>NA|TRBJ2-3|few|TRBV20-1
CSASWFSDTQYF
TGCAGTGCTAGTTGGTTCTCAGATACGCAGTATTTT
>NA|TRBJ1-5|many|TRBV7-6
CASSPGLGSNQPQHF
TGTGCCAGCAGCCCTGGGCTGGGGAGCAATCAGCCCCAGCATTTT
>NA|TRBJ2-7|NA|TRBV3-1
CASSLRRTGSSYEQYF
TGTGCCAGCAGCCTCAGGAGGACGGGTAGCTCCTACGAGCAGTACTTC
>NA|TRBJ2-7|many|TRBV5-4
CASSPSRGGYYEQYF
TGTGCCAGCAGCCCAAGCAGGGGCGGGTACTACGAGCAGTACTTC
>TRBD2|TRBJ2-7|NA|TRBV7-9
CASSPRTSDLYEQYF
TGTGCCAGCAGCCCCCGGACTAGCGACCTATACGAGCAGTACTTC
>TRBD2|TRBJ2-5|NA|TRBV15
CATSRDGGLAGQETQYF
TGTGCCACCAGCAGAGATGGAGGACTAGCGGGCCAAGAGACCCAGTACTTC
>NA|TRBJ2-7|NA|TRBV9
CASSPATGYEQYF
TGTGCCAGCAGCCCCGCTACGGGCTACGAGCAGTACTTC
>NA|TRBJ2-4|NA|TRBV20-1
CSARDLAEFKNIQYF
TGCAGTGCTAGAGATTTAGCGGAATTCAAAAACATTCAGTACTTC
>NA|TRBJ2-1|few|TRBV12-3/TRBV12-4
CASSLGGLSRNEQFF
TGTGCCAGCAGTTTGGGCGGCTTAAGCCGCAATGAGCAGTTCTTC
>NA|TRBJ2-4|few|TRBV18
CASSPGAAKNIQYF
TGTGCCAGCTCACCAGGAGCGGCCAAAAACATTCAGTACTTC
>NA|TRBJ1-1|NA|TRBV5-1
CASKEDTEAFF
TGCGCCAGCAAAGAGGACACTGAAGCTTTCTTT
>NA|TRBJ2-2|many|TRBV5-1
CASSGGSLANTGELFF
TGCGCCAGCAGCGGGGGGAGCCTAGCCAACACCGGGGAGCTGTTTTTT
>NA|TRBJ2-1|few|TRBV27
CASSFVGGQKFF
TGTGCCAGCAGTTTTGTGGGGGGACAAAAGTTCTTC